This T cell receptor beta chain was observed in a study of CD8+ T cells in alopecia areata. Notes on the study in general: Scalp sample sequencing also detects resident alphabeta T cells of normal skin. Since there was just one nonresponder, nobody can yet say how baseline CD8+ expansion ties to response. Within the top 100, expanded CD8+ clones significantly decreased with tofacitinib, as did scalp clonality. The study found TCR sharing across patients less clear than in mice, possibly for HLA reasons.

As for treatment: oral pan-JAK inhibitor, 5-10 mg twice daily. This CDR3 is built from 15 residues. Germline V gene sequence: CDR1 PRHDT, CDR2 FYEKMQ (reference sequence). Germline trimming cut 3 bases from V and 5 bases from J; bases unmatched to any gene: 6. Following extraction, RNA underwent reverse transcription to cDNA, which served as the sequencing template. Only in-frame clones appear in the TCRdb table, and some are missing; sequencing was by immunoSEQ multiplex PCR. The repertoire has more than 200,000 clones, roughly two fifths of them found once; the top ten carry around 3%. This clone was seen a few times. Its cognate antigen is unknown.

The material was CD4+ T cells sorted from blood, obtained around week 36, from a patient treated with tofacitinib. The chain employs TRBV13 and TRBJ1-4; 7 bases are a match to TRBD1. The sequence was collected from a human donor with alopecia areata. For the CDR3, the DNA is TGTGCCAGCAGCTTCGGACAGGTACCAAATGAAAAACTGTTTTTT. Translating gives CASSFGQVPNEKLFF.